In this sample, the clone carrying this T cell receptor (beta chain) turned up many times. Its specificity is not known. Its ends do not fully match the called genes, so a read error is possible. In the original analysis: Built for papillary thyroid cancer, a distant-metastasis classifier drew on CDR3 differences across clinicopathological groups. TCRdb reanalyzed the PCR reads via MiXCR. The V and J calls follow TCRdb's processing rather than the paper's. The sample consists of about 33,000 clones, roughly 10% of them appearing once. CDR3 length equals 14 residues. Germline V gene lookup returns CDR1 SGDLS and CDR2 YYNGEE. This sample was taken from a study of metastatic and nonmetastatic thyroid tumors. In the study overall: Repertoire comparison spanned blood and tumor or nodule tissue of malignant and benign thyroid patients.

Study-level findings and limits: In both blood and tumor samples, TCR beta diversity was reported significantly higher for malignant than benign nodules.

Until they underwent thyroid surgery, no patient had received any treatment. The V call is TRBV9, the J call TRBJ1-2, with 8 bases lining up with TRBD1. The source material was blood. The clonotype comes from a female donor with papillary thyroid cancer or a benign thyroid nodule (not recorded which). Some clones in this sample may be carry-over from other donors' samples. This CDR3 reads CASSGTLTLDRAGF. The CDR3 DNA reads TGTGCCAGCAGCGGAACATTGACCTTGGACAGGGCCGGCTTC.